The entry below describes one T cell receptor beta chain. This sample is part of a study of cytomegalovirus exposure and HLA in healthy donors. Both 60 Vbeta primers and 13 Jbeta primers went into the PCR. Sequencing was performed with immunoSEQ multiplex PCR; in TCRdb, only in-frame clones are kept and a portion is missing. The data contain some 180,000 clones, 87% of them singletons. Deletions cut 9 bases from V and 0 bases from J, with 3 bases between. Germline V lookup: CDR1 LNHDA, CDR2 SQIVND (reference sequence). The CDR3 sequence is 12 residues long. The sequence was collected from a girl less than two years old in good health and CMV-seronegative. The chain is built from TRBV19 and TRBJ2-6; D is unresolved. Input material: PBMCs. Here the CDR3 DNA reads TGTGCCAGCAACTCTGGGGCCAACGTCCTGACTTTC. Its protein product is CASNSGANVLTF.